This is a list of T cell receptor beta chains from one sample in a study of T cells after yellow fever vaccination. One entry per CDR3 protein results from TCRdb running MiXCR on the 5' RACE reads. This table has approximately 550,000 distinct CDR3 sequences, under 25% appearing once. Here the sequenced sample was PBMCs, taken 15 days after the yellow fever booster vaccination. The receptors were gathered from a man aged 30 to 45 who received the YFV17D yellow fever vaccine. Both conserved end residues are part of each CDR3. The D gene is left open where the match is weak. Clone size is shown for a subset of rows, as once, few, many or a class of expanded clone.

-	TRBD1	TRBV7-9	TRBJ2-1	CASSKGDSLTYNEQFF	TGTGCCAGCAGCAAAGGGGACAGCCTAACCTACAATGAGCAGTTCTTC
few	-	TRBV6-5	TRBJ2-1	CASTVDSSYNEQFF	TGTGCCAGCACAGTAGACAGTTCCTACAATGAGCAGTTCTTC
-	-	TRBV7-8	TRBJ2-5	CASSLGDGGKTQYF	TGTGCCAGCAGCTTGGGAGACGGGGGAAAGACCCAGTACTTC
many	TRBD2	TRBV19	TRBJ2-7	CASRSQRGSSYEQYF	TGTGCCAGTAGGAGTCAGCGGGGAAGCTCCTACGAGCAGTACTTC
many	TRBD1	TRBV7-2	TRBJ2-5	CASRTGVETQYF	TGTGCCAGCAGGACAGGGGTGGAGACCCAGTACTTC
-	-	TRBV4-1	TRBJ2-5	CASSRPGNQETQYF	TGCGCCAGCAGCAGACCGGGGAATCAAGAGACCCAGTACTTC
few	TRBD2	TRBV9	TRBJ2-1	CASSPSGIDEQFF	TGTGCCAGCAGCCCTAGCGGGATCGATGAGCAGTTCTTC
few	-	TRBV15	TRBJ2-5	CATRRGQAGETQYF	TGTGCCACCAGAAGAGGGCAGGCCGGGGAGACCCAGTACTTC
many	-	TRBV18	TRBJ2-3	CASSSRLDGTDTQYF	TGTGCCAGCTCATCCAGACTAGATGGGACGGATACGCAGTATTTT
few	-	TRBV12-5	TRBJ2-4	CASGAPPGPPFF	TGTGCTAGTGGCGCCCCGCCGGGACCCCCGTTCTTC
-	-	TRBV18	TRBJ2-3	CASRGPSGDTQYF	TGTGCCAGCCGGGGTCCCTCTGGAGATACGCAGTATTTT
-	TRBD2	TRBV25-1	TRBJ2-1	CASSESGASGIYNEQFF	TGTGCCAGCAGTGAATCGGGGGCTAGCGGGATTTACAATGAGCAGTTCTTC
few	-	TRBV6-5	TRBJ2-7	CASSSRSPGSYEQYF	TGTGCCAGCAGTTCCCGGAGTCCTGGCTCCTACGAGCAGTACTTC
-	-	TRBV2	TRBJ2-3	CASSAFAGSSTDTQYF	TGTGCCAGCAGTGCCTTCGCGGGATCTAGCACAGATACGCAGTATTTT
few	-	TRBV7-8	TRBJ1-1	CASTSAGGGTEAFF	TGTGCCAGCACCTCTGCTGGGGGGGGAACTGAAGCTTTCTTT
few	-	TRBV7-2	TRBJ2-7	CASSLRRERTFYEQYF	TGTGCCAGCAGCCTGCGCAGGGAACGAACTTTTTACGAGCAGTACTTC
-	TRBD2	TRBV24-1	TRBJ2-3	CATSDLTSGPTADTQYF	TGTGCCACCAGTGATCTGACTAGCGGGCCGACCGCAGATACGCAGTATTTT